The clone carrying this TCR beta chain was found once. As originally analysed: Reference gene primer amplification gave nucleated cell count estimates. Some clones are missing from TCRdb's copy, which holds only in-frame ones; the method was immunoSEQ multiplex PCR. V and J calls and clone size are those listed in that table; D and trimming were worked out from the DNA. This sample has about 150,000 clones, with 80% to 90% found just once. This entry comes from a study of blood T cell repertoires in COVID-19. Study details: Collection of acute and convalescent COVID-19 samples took place in the United States, Italy and Spain. T cells, B-cell-depleted T cells, or PBMCs provided the cDNA or gDNA that served as material.

With 1 base removed from V and 6 bases from J, the gap between germline ends came to 15 bases. CDR3 length equals 15 residues. Germline CDR1 reads MGHDK; CDR2 reads SYGVNS. The chain recombines TRBV25-1 with TRBJ1-1; D unclear. This TCR was sampled from a woman in her forties or fifties in a cohort sampled during active or convalescent COVID-19. The specimen was peripheral blood. The CDR3 nucleotides read TGTGCCAGCAGTGAATCCTGGAGGGTAGACGCTGAAGCTTTCTTT. Residues: CASSESWRVDAEAFF.